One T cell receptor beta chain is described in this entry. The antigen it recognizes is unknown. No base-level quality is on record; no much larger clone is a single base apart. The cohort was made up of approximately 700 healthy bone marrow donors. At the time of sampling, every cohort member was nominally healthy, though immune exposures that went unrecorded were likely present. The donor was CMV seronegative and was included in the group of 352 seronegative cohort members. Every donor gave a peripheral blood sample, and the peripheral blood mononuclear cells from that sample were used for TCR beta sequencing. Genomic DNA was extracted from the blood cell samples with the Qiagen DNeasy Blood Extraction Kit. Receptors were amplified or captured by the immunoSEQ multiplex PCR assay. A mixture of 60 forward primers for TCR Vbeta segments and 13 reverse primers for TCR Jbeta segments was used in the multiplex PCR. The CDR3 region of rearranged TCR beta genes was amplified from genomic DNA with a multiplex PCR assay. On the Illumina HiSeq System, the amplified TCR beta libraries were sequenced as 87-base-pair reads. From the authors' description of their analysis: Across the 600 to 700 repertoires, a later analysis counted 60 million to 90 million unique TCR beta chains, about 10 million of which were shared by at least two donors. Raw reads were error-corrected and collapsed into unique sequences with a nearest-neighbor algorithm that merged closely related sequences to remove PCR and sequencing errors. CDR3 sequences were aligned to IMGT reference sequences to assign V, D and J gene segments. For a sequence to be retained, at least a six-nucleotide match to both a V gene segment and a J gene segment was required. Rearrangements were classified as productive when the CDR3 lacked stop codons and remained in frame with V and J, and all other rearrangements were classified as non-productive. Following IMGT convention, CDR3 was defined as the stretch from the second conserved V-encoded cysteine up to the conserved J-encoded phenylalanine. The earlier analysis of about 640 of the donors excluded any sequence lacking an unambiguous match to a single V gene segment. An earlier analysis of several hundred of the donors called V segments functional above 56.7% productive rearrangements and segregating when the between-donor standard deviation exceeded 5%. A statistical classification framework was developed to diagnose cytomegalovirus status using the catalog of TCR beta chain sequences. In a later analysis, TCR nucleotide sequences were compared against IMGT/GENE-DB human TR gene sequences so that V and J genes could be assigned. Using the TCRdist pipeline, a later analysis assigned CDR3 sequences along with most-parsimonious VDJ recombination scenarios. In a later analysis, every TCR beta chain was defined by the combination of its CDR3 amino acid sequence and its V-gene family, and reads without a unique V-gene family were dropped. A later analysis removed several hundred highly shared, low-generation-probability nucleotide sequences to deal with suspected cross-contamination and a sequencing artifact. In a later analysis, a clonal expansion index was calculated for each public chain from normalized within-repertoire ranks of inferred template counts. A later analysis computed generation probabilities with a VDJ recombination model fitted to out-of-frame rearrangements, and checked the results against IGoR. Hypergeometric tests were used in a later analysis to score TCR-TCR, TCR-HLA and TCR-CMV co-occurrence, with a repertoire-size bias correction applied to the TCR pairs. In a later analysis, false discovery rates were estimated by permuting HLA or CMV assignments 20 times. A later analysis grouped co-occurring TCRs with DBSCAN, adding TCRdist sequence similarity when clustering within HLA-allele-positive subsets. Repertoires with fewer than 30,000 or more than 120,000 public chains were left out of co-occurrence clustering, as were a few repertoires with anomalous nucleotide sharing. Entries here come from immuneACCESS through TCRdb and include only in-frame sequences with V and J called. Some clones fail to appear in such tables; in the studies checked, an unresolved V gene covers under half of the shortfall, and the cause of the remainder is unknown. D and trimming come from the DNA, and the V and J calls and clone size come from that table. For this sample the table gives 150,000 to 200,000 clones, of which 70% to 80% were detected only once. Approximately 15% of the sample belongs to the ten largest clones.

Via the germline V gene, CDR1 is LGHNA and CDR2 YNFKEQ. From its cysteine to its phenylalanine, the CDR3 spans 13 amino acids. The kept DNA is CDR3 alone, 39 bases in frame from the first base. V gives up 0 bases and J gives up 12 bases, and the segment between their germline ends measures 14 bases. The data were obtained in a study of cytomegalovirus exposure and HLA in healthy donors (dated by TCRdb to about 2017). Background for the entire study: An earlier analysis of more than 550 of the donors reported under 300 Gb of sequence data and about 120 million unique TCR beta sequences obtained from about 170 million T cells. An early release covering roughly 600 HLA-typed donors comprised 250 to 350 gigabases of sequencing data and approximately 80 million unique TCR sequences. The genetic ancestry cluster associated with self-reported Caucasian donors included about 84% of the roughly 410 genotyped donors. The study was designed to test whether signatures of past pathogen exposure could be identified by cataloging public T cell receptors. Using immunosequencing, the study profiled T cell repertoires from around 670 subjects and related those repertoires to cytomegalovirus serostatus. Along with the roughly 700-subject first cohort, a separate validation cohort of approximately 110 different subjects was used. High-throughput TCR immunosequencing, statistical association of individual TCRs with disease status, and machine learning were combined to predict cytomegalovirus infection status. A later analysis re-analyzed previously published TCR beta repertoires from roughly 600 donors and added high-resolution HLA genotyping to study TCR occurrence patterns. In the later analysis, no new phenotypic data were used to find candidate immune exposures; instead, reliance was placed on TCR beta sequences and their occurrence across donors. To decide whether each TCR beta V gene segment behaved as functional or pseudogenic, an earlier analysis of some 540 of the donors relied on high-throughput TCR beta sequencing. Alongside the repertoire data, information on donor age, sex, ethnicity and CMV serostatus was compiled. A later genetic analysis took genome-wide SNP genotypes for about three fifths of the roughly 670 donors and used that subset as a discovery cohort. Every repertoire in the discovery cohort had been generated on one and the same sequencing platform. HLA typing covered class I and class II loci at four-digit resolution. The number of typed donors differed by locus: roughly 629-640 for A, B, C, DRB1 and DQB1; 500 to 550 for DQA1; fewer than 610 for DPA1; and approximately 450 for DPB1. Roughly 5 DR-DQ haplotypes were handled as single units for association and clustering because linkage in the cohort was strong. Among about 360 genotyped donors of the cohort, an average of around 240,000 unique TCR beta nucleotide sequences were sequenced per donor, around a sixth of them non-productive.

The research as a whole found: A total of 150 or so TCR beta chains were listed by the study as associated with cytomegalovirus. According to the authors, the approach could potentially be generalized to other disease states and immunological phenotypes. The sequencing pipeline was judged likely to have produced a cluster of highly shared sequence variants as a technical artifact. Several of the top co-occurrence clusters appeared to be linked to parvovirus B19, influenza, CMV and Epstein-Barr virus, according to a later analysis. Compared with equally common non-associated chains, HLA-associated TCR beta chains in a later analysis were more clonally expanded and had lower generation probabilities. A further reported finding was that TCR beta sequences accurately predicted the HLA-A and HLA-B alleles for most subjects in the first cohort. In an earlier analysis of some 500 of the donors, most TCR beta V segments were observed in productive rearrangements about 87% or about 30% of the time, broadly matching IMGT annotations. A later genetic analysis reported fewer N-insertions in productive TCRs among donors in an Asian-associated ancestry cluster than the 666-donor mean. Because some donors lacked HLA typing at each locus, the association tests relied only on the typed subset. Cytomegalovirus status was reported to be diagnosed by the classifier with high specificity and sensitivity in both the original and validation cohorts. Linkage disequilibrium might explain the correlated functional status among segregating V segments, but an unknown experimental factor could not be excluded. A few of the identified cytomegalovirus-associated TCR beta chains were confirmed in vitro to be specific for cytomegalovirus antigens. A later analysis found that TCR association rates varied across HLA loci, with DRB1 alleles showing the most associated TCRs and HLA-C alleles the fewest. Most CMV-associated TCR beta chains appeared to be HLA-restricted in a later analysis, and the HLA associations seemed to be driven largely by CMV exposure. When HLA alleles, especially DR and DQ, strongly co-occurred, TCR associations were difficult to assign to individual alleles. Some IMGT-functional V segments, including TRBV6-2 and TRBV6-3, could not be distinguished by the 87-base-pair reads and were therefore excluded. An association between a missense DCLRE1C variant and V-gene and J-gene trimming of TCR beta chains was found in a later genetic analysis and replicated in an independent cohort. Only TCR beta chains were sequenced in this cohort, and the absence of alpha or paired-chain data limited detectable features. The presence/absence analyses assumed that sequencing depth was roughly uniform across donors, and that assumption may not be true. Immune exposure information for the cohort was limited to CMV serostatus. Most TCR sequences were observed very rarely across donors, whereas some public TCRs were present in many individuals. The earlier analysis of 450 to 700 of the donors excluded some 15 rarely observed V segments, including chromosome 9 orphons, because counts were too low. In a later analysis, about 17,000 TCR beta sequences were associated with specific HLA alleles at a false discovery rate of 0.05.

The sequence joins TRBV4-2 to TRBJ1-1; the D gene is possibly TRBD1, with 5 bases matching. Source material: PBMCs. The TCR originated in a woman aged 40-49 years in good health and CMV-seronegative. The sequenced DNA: TGTGCCAGCAGCCAAGATCGGGCAGGGTTGACTTTCTTT. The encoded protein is CASSQDRAGLTFF.